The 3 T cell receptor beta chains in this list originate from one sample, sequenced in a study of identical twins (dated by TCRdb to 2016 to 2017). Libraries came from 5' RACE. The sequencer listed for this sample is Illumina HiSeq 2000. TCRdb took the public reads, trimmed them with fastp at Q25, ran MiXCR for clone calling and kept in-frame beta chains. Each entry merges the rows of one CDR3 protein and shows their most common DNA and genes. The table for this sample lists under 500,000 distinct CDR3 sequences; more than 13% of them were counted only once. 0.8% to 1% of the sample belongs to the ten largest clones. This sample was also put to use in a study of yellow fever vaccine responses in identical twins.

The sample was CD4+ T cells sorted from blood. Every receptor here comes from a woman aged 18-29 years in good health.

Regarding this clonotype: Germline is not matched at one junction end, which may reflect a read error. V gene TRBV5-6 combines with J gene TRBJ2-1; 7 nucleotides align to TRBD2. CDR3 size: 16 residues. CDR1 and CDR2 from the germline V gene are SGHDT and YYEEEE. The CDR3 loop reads CAISPQLGGSYNEQFF. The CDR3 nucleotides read TGTGCCATCAGCCCCCAGCTCGGGGGGTCCTACAATGAGCAGTTCTTC.

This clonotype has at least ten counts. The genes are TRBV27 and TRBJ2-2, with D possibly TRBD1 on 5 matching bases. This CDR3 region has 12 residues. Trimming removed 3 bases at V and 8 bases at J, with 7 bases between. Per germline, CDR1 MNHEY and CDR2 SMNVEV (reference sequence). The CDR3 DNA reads TGTGCCAGCAGTTTGAAGGGGGGGGAGCTGTTTTTT. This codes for CASSLKGGELFF.

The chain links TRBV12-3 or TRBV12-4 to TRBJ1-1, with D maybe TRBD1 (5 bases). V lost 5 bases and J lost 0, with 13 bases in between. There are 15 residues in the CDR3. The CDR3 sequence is CASSIEGALNTEAFF. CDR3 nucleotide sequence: TGTGCCAGCAGTATCGAAGGGGCACTGAACACTGAAGCTTTCTTT.